The 2 T cell receptor beta chains given below trace back to one sample, sequenced in a study of blood T cell repertoires in COVID-19. The data were produced by immunoSEQ multiplex PCR, yet TCRdb's version contains in-frame clones alone and is incomplete. The sample contains about 93,000 clones, about nine tenths of which appear only once. Sequencing used peripheral blood. The receptors were gathered from a man aged 55 to 70 with COVID-19, enrolled during active disease.

This chain uses TRBV7-2 with TRBJ2-5, with D perhaps TRBD1 (5 bases). The CDR3 contains 14 residues. Trimming stripped 5 bases from V and 3 bases from J, with 13 bases between. Germline CDR1 and CDR2: SGHTA and FQGNSA. CDR3 sequence (DNA): TGTGCCAGCAGCCCAGTAGACAGAGAAGAGACCCAGTACTTC. Translating gives CASSPVDREETQYF.

This sequence joins TRBV19 and TRBJ1-1; D may be TRBD1 (6 bases). The CDR3 sequence is 15 residues long. Germline V gene lookup returns CDR1 LNHDA and CDR2 SQIVND (reference sequence). Trimming pared 7 bases from V and 2 bases from J, leaving 17 bases between. CDR3 protein: CASNTIGQINTEAFF. The CDR3 coding sequence is TGTGCCAGTAATACGATTGGACAGATAAACACTGAAGCTTTCTTT.